Listed here are 27 T cell receptor beta chains from one sample, sequenced in a study of shared clonotypes between healthy human individuals. Profiled with immunoSEQ multiplex PCR; TCRdb holds only in-frame clones, not every one. The sample holds around 2.5 million clones, 90% to 95% seen once. Sequenced: naive CD4+ T cells from PBMCs. Subset of the sample: CD45RA+ positively selected. The receptor set was obtained from a man younger than 30 in good health. Some clones in this sample may be carry-over from other donors' samples.

The chain carries TRBV7-2 and TRBJ1-1; 7 nucleotides match TRBD1. Trimming removed 1 base from V and 1 base from J; junction bases left unmatched: 3. CDR1 is SGHTA, CDR2 FQGNSA, per germline. This CDR3 contains 15 residues. DNA for the CDR3: TGTGCCAGCAGCTTAGTACAGGGGAGGAACACTGAAGCTTTCTTT. It is translated as CASSLVQGRNTEAFF.

The J gene is TRBJ2-5, the V gene TRBV18, with a tentative D call TRBD1 (5 bases). V lost 6 bases, J lost 5 bases, and 13 bases lay in between. This CDR3 comprises 13 residues. Germline CDR1 is KGHSH and CDR2 is LQKENI. CDR3 DNA: TGTGCCAGCTCTCCAGGGATTTCGGAGACCCAGTACTTC. This codes for CASSPGISETQYF.

This clone was detected once. J is TRBJ2-7 and V is TRBV28, with D tentatively TRBD1 (6 bases). Germline V gene sequence: CDR1 MDHEN, CDR2 SYDVKM. Trimming took off 6 bases at V and 6 bases at J, with 15 bases between the two ends. The CDR3 has 13 amino acids. In DNA form, the CDR3 reads TGTGCCAGCAGATCCTACGAAGGGGGCGAGCAGTACTTC. Translated, it gives CASRSYEGGEQYF.

In its sample, this clone was seen once. V and J are TRBV5-6 and TRBJ2-6; D not certain. The V gene's germline CDR1 is SGHDT and CDR2 YYEEEE. Trimming took 1 base from V and 0 from J, leaving 11 bases between them. This CDR3 is built from 17 residues. CDR3 in DNA: TGTGCCAGCAGCTTGAGCAGTATACTCTCTGGGGCCAACGTCCTGACTTTC. This gives the protein CASSLSSILSGANVLTF.

V and J are TRBV11-1 and TRBJ2-2; D might be TRBD2 (6 bases). Trimming pared 7 bases from V and 4 bases from J, leaving 13 bases between. Germline lookup yields CDR1 SGHAT and CDR2 FQDESV (reference sequence). The CDR3 covers 14 residues. In DNA form, the CDR3 reads TGTGCCAGCACTCGGCAGGGAGGCACCGGGGAGCTGTTTTTT. Encoded protein: CASTRQGGTGELFF.

V gene TRBV6-5 combines with J gene TRBJ2-2; either TRBD1 or TRBD2 may supply D (5 bases each). Per the germline V gene, CDR1 is MNHEY and CDR2 is SVGAGI. The CDR3 sequence is 16 residues long. Trimming removed 2 bases at V and 4 bases at J, with 14 bases between. CDR3 protein: CASSYGVGVSTGELFF. The CDR3 DNA is TGTGCCAGCAGTTACGGTGTGGGGGTTTCCACCGGGGAGCTGTTTTTT.

The V gene is TRBV9, the J gene TRBJ2-5, with D unresolved. The CDR3 spans 16 residues. The germline V gene has CDR1 SGDLS and CDR2 YYNGEE. V lost 2 bases to trimming and J lost 3 bases, with 17 bases between them. The CDR3 here is CASSVRILSPEETQYF. Written as DNA, the CDR3 is TGTGCCAGCAGCGTTAGGATTTTGAGCCCAGAAGAGACCCAGTACTTC.

The chain links TRBV6-1 to TRBJ1-4; 9 bases are shared with TRBD1. Germline trimming cut 3 bases from V and 6 bases from J; bases unmatched to any gene: 5. The CDR3 runs to 15 residues. Germline V gene sequence: CDR1 MNHNS, CDR2 SASEGT. CDR3 nucleotides: TGTGCCAGCAGTGACTGGGACAGGGAGGATGAAAAACTGTTTTTT. It encodes CASSDWDREDEKLFF.

This rearrangement joins TRBV18 to TRBJ1-2, with no clear D. Trimming pared 2 bases from V and 5 bases from J, leaving 15 bases between. Germline values: CDR1 KGHSH, CDR2 LQKENI. This CDR3 comprises 15 residues. The CDR3 is CASSPSTAAEYGYTF. In nucleotides, the CDR3 is TGTGCCAGCTCACCAAGTACAGCTGCCGAATATGGCTACACCTTC.

As concerns this clone: The sample holds other DNA sequences that translate to the same CDR3. The chain employs TRBV9 and TRBJ2-3, with D unclear. CDR1 is SGDLS and CDR2 is YYNGEE in the germline V gene. V dropped 0 bases and J dropped 3 bases, with 8 bases sitting between them. The length of the CDR3 is 14 residues. CDR3 amino acids: CASSVDLGTDTQYF. As DNA, the CDR3 is TGTGCCAGCAGCGTAGATCTGGGGACAGATACGCAGTATTTT. Full variable domain (remainder filled in from reference TRBV9 and TRBJ2-3): DSGVTQTPKHLITATGQRVTLRCSPRSGDLSVYWYQQSLDQGLQFLIQYYNGEERAKGNILERFSAQQFPDLHSELNLSSLELGDSALYFCASSVDLGTDTQYFGPGTRLTVL.

About this clone itself: The CDR3 end shows no conserved phenylalanine or tryptophan, and so a read error is likely. This chain uses TRBV5-1 with TRBJ2-7, with 9 bases matching TRBD2. The length of the CDR3 is 15 residues. The germline V gene encodes CDR1 SGHRS and CDR2 YFSETQ. V lost 2 bases, J lost 5 bases, and 8 bases stayed unmatched. CDR3 sequence reads: CASSFQLAGRNEQYL. The CDR3 bases are TGCGCCAGCAGCTTCCAACTAGCGGGTCGCAACGAGCAGTACCTC.

The DNA of the CDR3 is TGTGCCAGCAGCTTGGAGGTAGGCATTTCTACTGAAGCTTTCTTT. Encoded protein: CASSLEVGISTEAFF. V gene TRBV11-2 combines with J gene TRBJ1-1; no definite D call. The V gene's germline CDR1 is SGHAT and CDR2 FQNNGV. V was cut by 3 bases and J by 5 bases, with 16 bases left in between. The CDR3 is made up of 15 amino acids.

This chain connects TRBV11-2 to TRBJ2-1; D unresolved. In germline, CDR1 is SGHAT, CDR2 FQNNGV. The CDR3 consists of 17 residues. Trimming left V 1 base short and J 9 bases short, with 22 bases between. This CDR3 reads CASSLAPGSFLQSEQFF. The CDR3 nucleotides are TGTGCCAGCAGCTTAGCCCCAGGCTCGTTCCTACAAAGTGAGCAGTTCTTC.

This chain joins TRBV25-1 and TRBJ2-1; TRBD1 matches at 9 bases. Looked up from germline, CDR1 is MGHDK and CDR2 is SYGVNS. After removal of 1 base from V and 4 bases from J, the junction contained 11 bases not matched to a gene. This CDR3 region has 18 residues. The CDR3 DNA reads as TGTGCCAGCAGTGAATGGGGCACCGGGACAGGGAGTTACAATGAGCAGTTCTTC. Translating it yields CASSEWGTGTGSYNEQFF.

The CDR3 sequence: CASGVRGVFSAEAFF. The CDR3 DNA reads TGTGCCAGCGGAGTTAGGGGGGTTTTCTCTGCTGAAGCTTTCTTT. The J gene is TRBJ1-1, the V gene TRBV6-5; a possible D gene is TRBD1 (6 bases). V lost 8 bases and J 6 bases, leaving 22 bases between the germline ends. The CDR3 has 15 residues. Germline assignment: CDR1 MNHEY and CDR2 SVGAGI.

The V gene is TRBV2, the J gene TRBJ2-7, with D possibly matching TRBD2 (5 bases). Between the trimmed V and J ends, which lost 4 bases and 2 bases, there was a span of 12 bases. Germline V gene lookup returns CDR1 SNHLY and CDR2 FYNNEI. There are 14 residues in the CDR3. CDR3 DNA sequence: TGTGCCAGCAGTGCTCGGGGATTTACCTACGAGCAGTACTTC. Protein: CASSARGFTYEQYF.

The V gene is TRBV5-6, the J gene TRBJ2-7, with 7 bases aligning to TRBD1. The CDR3 totals 17 residues. Germline V gives CDR1 SGHDT, CDR2 YYEEEE. V gave up 2 bases and J gave up 7 bases; unmatched junction bases: 18. CDR3 sequence reads: CASSFRRGQFGLWEQYF. The DNA for the CDR3 is TGTGCCAGCAGCTTTCGTCGGGGACAGTTCGGGCTGTGGGAGCAGTACTTC.

The rearrangement links TRBV9 to TRBJ2-7; 9 bases match TRBD1. In germline, CDR1 is SGDLS, CDR2 YYNGEE. This CDR3 is 14 amino acids long. V shed 4 bases, J shed 5 bases, and the junction held 7 bases outside the gene matches. The CDR3 DNA reads TGTGCCAGCAGCAGAACGGGACAGGGAAACGAGCAGTACTTC. Protein product: CASSRTGQGNEQYF.

The chain has TRBV10-1 and TRBJ1-4, with D possibly being TRBD1 (5 bases). CDR1 and CDR2 from the germline V gene are WNHNN and SYGVQD (reference sequence). V lost 0 bases to trimming and J lost 3 bases, with 11 bases between them. This CDR3 spans 16 amino acids. The CDR3 loop reads CASSESSGLPNEKLFF. DNA for the CDR3: TGCGCCAGCAGTGAGTCGTCAGGGTTACCTAATGAAAAACTGTTTTTT.

The V gene is TRBV28, the J gene TRBJ2-5; D gene unclear. Trimming pared 1 base from V and 7 bases from J, leaving 13 bases between. The germline gives CDR1 MDHEN, CDR2 SYDVKM. The CDR3 has 14 residues. The CDR3 DNA sequence: TGTGCCAGCAGTTTATCCCCGCCAACCCCGACCCAGTACTTC. It specifies CASSLSPPTPTQYF.

The J gene is TRBJ2-7, the V gene TRBV1; TRBD1, the table's D call, was not compared with the DNA. TRBV1 represents a pseudogene. The CDR3 spans 16 residues. The CDR3 region is CTSSQDRDRAPHEQYF. DNA of the CDR3: TGCACCAGCAGCCAAGATAGGGACAGGGCCCCCCACGAGCAGTACTTC.

This clone was counted a single time. The V and J genes are TRBV7-2 and TRBJ2-7; D unclear. This CDR3 has 12 amino acids. Germline V lookup: CDR1 SGHTA, CDR2 FQGNSA. The V gene lost 0 bases and the J gene lost 5 bases, with 5 bases spanning the gap. DNA of the CDR3: TGTGCCAGCAGCTTAGCCTACAACGAGCAGTACTTC. Encoded protein: CASSLAYNEQYF.

The rearrangement joins TRBV5-1 to TRBJ2-3; the D gene is possibly TRBD1 (6 bases). The ends were cut back, 0 bases at V and 1 base at J, with 15 bases in the middle. Per germline, CDR1 SGHRS and CDR2 YFSETQ. The CDR3 is made up of 17 amino acids. The CDR3 sequence: CASSLVPRGSGTDTQYF. The CDR3 region has the DNA TGCGCCAGCAGCTTGGTTCCCAGGGGCAGCGGCACAGATACGCAGTATTTT.

This chain uses TRBV6-4 with TRBJ2-2, with 12 bases lining up with TRBD2. Germline trimming cut 5 bases from V and 6 bases from J; bases unmatched to any gene: 4. Germline lookup yields CDR1 MRHNA and CDR2 SNTAGT. The CDR3 length is 15 residues. CDR3 bases: TGTGCCAGCAGTCGACTAGCGGGAGATGCCGGGGAGCTGTTTTTT. Translated: CASSRLAGDAGELFF.

The chain couples TRBV7-2 to TRBJ2-7, with unresolved D. CDR1 and CDR2 from the germline V gene are SGHTA and FQGNSA. V lost 2 bases and J 3 bases, leaving 8 bases between the germline ends. The CDR3 contains 13 residues. Here the CDR3 DNA reads TGTGCCAGCAGCTTAATAGGGAACTACGAGCAGTACTTC. Protein: CASSLIGNYEQYF.

The CDR3 bases are TGCGCCAGCAGCTTGGTGGGCGCGACGCCGGATAACTATGGCTACACCTTC. Its translation: CASSLVGATPDNYGYTF. The rearrangement joins TRBV5-1 to TRBJ1-2; no clear D. Between the trimmed V and J ends, which lost 0 bases and 1 base, there was a span of 16 bases. Germline assignment: CDR1 SGHRS and CDR2 YFSETQ. The length of the CDR3 is 17 residues.

The chain links TRBV7-6 to TRBJ2-7; 9 bases align to TRBD2. J gave up 6 bases and V 1 base, and 7 bases lay outside the gene matches. The CDR3 covers 15 residues. Germline assignment: CDR1 SGHVS and CDR2 FNYEAQ. CDR3 in amino acids: CASSLGLAGESEQYF. CDR3 nucleotides: TGTGCCAGCAGCTTAGGCTTAGCGGGAGAATCCGAGCAGTACTTC.